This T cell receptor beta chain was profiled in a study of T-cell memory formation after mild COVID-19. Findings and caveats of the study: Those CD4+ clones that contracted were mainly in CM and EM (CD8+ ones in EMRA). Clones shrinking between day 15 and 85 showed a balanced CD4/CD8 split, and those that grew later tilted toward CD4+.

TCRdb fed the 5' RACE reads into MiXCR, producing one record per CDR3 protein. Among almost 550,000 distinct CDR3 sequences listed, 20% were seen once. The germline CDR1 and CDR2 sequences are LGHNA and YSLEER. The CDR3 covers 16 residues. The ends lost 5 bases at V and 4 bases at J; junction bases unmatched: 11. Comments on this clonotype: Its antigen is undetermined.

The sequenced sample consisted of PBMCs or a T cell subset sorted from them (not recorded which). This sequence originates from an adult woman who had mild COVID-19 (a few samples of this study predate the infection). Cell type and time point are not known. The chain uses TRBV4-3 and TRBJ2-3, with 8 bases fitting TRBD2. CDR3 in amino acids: CASSGVRGGLPDTQYF. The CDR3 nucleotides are TGCGCCAGCAGCGGGGTCCGGGGGGGCCTGCCAGATACGCAGTATTTT.